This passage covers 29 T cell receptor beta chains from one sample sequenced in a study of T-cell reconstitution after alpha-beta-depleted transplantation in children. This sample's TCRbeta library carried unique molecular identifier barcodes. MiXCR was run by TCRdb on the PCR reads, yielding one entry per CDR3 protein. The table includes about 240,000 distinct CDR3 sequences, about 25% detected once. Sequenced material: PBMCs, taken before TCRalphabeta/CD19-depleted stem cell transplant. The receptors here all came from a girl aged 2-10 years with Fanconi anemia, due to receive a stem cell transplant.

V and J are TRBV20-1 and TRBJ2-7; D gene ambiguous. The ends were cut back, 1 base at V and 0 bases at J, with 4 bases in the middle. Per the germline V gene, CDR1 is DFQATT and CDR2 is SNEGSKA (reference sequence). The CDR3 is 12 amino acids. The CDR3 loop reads CSARVHSYEQYF. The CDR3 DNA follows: TGCAGTGCTAGAGTTCACTCCTACGAGCAGTACTTC.

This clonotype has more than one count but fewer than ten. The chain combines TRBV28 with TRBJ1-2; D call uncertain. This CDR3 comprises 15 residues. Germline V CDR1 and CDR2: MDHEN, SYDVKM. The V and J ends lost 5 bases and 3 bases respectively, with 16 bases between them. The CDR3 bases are TGTGCCAGCAGTCTCGCAGGTGGGGTTTACTATGGCTACACCTTC. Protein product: CASSLAGGVYYGYTF.

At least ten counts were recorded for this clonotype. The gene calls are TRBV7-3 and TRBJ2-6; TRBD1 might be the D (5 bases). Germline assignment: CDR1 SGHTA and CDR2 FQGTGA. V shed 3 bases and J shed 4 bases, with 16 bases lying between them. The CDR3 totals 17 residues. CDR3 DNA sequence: TGTGCCAGCAGCTTGGACCGAAAACCAGGGGGGGCCAACGTCCTGACTTTC. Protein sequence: CASSLDRKPGGANVLTF. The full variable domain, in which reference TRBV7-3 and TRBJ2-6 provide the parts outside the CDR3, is GAGVSQTPSNKVTEKGKYVELRCDPISGHTALYWYRQSLGQGPEFLIYFQGTGAADDSGLPNDRFFAVRPEGSVSTLKIQRTERGDSAVYLCASSLDRKPGGANVLTFGAGSRLTVL.

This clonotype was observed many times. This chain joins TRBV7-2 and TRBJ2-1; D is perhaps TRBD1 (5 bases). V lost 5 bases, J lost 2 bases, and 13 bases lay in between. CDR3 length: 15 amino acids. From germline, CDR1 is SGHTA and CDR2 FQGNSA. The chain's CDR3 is CASSLEGAAYNEQFF. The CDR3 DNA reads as TGTGCCAGCAGCCTAGAAGGGGCGGCCTACAATGAGCAGTTCTTC. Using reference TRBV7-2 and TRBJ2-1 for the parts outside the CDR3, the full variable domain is GAGVSQSPSNKVTEKGKDVELRCDPISGHTALYWYRQSLGQGLEFLIYFQGNSAPDKSGLPSDRFSAERTGGSVSTLTIQRTQQEDSAVYLCASSLEGAAYNEQFFGPGTRLTVL.

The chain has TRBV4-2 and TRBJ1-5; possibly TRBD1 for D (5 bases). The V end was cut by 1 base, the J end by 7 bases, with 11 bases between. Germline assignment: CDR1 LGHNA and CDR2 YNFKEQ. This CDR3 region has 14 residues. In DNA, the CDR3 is TGTGCCAGCAGCCAAGGACAGTCACCCCAGCCCCAGCATTTT. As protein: CASSQGQSPQPQHF.

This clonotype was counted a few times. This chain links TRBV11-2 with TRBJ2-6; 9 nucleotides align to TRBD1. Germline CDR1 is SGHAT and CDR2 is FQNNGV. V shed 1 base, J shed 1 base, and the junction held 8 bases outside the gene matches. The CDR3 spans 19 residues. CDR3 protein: CASSLVQGTGISGANVLTF. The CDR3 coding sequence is TGTGCCAGCAGCTTAGTTCAGGGGACAGGGATATCTGGGGCCAACGTCCTGACTTTC.

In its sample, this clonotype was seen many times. The CDR3 DNA reads TGCGCCATCAGGACTAGCGCGACCGTATCCTACGAGCAGTACTTC. Translated, it gives CAIRTSATVSYEQYF. This chain links TRBV10-2 with TRBJ2-7, with TRBD2 matching 9 bases. Trimming removed 10 bases from V and 1 base from J; junction bases left unmatched: 11. Looked up from germline, CDR1 is WSHSY and CDR2 is SAAADI. The CDR3 sequence is 15 residues long.

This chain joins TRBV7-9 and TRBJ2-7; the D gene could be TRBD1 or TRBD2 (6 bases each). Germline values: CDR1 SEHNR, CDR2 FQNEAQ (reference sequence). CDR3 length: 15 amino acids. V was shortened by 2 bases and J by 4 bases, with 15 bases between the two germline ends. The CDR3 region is CASSLRGGGLYEQYF. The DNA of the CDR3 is TGTGCCAGCAGCTTAAGAGGGGGAGGTTTGTACGAGCAGTACTTC. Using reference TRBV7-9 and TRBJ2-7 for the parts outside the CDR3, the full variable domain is DTGVSQNPRHKITKRGQNVTFRCDPISEHNRLYWYRQTLGQGPEFLTYFQNEAQLEKSRLLSDRFSAERPKGSFSTLEIQRTEQGDSAMYLCASSLRGGGLYEQYFGPGTRLTVT.

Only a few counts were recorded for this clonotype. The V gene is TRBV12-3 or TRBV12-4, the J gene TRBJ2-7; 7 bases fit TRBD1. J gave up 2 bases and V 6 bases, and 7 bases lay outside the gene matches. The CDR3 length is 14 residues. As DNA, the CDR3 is TGTGCCAGCAGCCGGGGACAGTTTGCCTACGAGCAGTACTTC. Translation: CASSRGQFAYEQYF.

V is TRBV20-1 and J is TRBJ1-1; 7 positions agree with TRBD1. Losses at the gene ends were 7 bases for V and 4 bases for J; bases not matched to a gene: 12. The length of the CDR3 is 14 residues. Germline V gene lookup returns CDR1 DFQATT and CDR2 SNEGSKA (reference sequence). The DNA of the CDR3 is TGCAGTGAGTATAATACAGGGGTCGCCACTGAAGCTTTCTTT. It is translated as CSEYNTGVATEAFF.

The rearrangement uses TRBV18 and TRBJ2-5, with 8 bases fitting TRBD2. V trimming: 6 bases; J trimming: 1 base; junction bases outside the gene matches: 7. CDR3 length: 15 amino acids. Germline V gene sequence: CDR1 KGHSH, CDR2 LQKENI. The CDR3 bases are TGTGCCAGCTCGTGGAACGCGGGGGGCCAAGAGACCCAGTACTTC. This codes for CASSWNAGGQETQYF.

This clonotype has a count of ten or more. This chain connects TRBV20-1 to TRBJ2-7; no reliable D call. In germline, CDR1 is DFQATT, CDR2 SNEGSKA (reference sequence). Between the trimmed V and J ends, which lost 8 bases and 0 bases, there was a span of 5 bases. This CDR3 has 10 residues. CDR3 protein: CSPLSYEQYF. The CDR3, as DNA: TGCAGTCCCCTCTCCTACGAGCAGTACTTC.

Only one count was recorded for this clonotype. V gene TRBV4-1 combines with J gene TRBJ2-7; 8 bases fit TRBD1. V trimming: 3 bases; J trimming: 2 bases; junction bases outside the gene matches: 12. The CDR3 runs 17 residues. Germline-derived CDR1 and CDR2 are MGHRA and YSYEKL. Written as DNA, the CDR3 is TGCGCCAGCAGCCACCCCCAGGACAGGGAAGGGACCTACGAGCAGTACTTC. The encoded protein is CASSHPQDREGTYEQYF.

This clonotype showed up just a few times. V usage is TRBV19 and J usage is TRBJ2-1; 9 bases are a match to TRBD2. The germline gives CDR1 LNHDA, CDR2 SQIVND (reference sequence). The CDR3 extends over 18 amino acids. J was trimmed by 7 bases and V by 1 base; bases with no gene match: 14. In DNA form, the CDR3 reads TGTGCCAGTAGTATAGGTAGCGGGAGAGAGGGGTATACAAATGAGCAGTTCTTC. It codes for CASSIGSGREGYTNEQFF.

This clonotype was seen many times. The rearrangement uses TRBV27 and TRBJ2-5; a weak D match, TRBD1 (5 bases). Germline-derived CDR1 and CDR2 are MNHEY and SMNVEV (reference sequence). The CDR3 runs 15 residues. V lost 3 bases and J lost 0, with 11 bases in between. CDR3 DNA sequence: TGTGCCAGCAGTTTTATGGCAGGGAACCAAGAGACCCAGTACTTC. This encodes CASSFMAGNQETQYF.

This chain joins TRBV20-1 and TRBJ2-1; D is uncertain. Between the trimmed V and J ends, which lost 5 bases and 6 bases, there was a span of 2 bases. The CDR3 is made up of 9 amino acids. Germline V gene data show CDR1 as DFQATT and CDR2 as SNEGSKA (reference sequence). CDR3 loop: CSASNEQFF. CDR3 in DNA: TGCAGTGCTTCCAATGAGCAGTTCTTC.

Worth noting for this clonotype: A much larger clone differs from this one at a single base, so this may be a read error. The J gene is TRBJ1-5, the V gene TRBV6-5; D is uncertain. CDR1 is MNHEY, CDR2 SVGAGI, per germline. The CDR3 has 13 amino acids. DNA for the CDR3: TGTGCCAGCAGTTACGGGGAGGATACAGCCCAGCAGTTT. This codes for CASSYGEDTAQQF.

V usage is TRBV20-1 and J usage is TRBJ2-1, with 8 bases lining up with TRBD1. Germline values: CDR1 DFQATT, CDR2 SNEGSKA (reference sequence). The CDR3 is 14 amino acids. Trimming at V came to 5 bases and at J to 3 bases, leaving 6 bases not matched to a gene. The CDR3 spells CSARTGWDYNEQFF. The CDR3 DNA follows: TGCAGTGCTCGGACAGGGTGGGACTACAATGAGCAGTTCTTC.

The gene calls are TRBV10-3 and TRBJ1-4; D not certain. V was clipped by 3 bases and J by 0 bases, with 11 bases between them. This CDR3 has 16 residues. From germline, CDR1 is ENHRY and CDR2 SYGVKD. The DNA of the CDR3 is TGTGCCATCAGTGATCCCAAAGAGGCAACTAATGAAAAACTGTTTTTT. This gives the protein CAISDPKEATNEKLFF.

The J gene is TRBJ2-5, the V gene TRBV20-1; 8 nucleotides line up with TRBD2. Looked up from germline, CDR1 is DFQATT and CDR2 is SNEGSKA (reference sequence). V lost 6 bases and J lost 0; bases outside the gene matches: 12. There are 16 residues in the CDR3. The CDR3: CSAESGRGVNQETQYF. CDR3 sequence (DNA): TGCAGTGCGGAAAGCGGGCGGGGGGTTAACCAAGAGACCCAGTACTTC.

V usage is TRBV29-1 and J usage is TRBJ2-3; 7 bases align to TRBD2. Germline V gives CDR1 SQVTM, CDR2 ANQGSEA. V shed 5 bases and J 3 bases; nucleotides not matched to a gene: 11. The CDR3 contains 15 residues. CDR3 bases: TGCAGCGTTTACTTGACTAGCTCGTTGACAGATACGCAGTATTTT. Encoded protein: CSVYLTSSLTDTQYF.

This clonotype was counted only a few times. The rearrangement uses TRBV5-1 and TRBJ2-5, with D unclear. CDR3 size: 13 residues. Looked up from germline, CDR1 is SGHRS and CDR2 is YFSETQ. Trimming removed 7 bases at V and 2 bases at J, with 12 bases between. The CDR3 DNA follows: TGCGCCAGCCGAGACGGAGTTCAAGAGACCCAGTACTTC. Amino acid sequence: CASRDGVQETQYF. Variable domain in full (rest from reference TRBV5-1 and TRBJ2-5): KAGVTQTPRYLIKTRGQQVTLSCSPISGHRSVSWYQQTPGQGLQFLFEYFSETQRNKGNFPGRFSGRQFSNSRSEMNVSTLELGDSALYLCASRDGVQETQYFGPGTRLLVL.

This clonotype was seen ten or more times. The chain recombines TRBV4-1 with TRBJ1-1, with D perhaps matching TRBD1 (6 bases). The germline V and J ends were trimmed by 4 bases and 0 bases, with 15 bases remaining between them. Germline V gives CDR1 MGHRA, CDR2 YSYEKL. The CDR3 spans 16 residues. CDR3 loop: CASSLAPGQLNTEAFF. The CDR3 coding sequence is TGCGCCAGCAGCCTTGCCCCCGGACAGTTGAACACTGAAGCTTTCTTT.

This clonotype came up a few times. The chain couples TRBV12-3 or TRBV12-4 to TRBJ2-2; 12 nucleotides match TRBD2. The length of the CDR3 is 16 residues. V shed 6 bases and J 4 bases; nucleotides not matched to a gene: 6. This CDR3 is CASRKPGLAGTGELFF. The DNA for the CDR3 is TGTGCCAGCAGAAAGCCGGGACTAGCGGGCACCGGGGAGCTGTTTTTT.

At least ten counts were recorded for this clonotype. The DNA for the CDR3 is TGTGCCAGCAGCTTAAGGGCGGGGGGAACCTACGAGCAGTACTTC. Its translation is CASSLRAGGTYEQYF. The chain links TRBV7-8 to TRBJ2-7; 8 positions match TRBD2. This CDR3 has 15 residues. V lost 2 bases and J lost 2; bases outside the gene matches: 5. Per germline, CDR1 SGHVS and CDR2 FQNEAQ.

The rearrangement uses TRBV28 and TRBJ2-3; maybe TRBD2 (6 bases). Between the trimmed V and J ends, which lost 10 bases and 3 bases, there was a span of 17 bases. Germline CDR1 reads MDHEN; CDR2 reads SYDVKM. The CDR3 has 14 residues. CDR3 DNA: TGTGCCACACTTGACAGCCGGGGGACAGATACGCAGTATTTT. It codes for CATLDSRGTDTQYF.

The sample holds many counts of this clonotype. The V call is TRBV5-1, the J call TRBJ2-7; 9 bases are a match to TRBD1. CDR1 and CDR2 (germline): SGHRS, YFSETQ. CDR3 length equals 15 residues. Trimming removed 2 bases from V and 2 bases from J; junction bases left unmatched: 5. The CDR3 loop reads CASSFDGTGPYEQYF. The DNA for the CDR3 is TGCGCCAGCAGCTTTGACGGGACAGGGCCCTACGAGCAGTACTTC.

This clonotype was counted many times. Here the CDR3 reads CSVVPEEYQETQYF. The CDR3 DNA follows: TGCAGCGTTGTTCCAGAGGAGTACCAAGAGACCCAGTACTTC. The gene calls are TRBV29-1 and TRBJ2-5; no firm D call. Germline CDR1 is SQVTM and CDR2 is ANQGSEA. This CDR3 is 14 amino acids long. The V gene lost 4 bases and the J gene lost 0 bases, with 12 bases spanning the gap.

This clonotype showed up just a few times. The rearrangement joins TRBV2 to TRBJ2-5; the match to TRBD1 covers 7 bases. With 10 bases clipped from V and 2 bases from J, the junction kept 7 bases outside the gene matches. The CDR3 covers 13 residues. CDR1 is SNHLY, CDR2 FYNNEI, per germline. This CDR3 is CANAGTAQETQYF. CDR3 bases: TGTGCCAACGCCGGGACAGCGCAAGAGACCCAGTACTTC.